This TCR beta chain was sequenced in a study of T cells in Graves' hyperthyroidism and ophthalmopathy. Amplified TCR beta CDR3 regions derived from RNA transcripts. First-round RT-PCR targeting the TCR CDR3 was performed with the HTBI primer set. Each CDR3 protein is one row after TCRdb ran MiXCR on the multiplex PCR reads. The data hold hundreds of thousands of distinct CDR3 sequences, with around 15% observed a single time. The CDR3 sequence is 17 residues long. Germline V gene sequence: CDR1 LGHNA, CDR2 YSLEER. Graves' hyperthyroidism qualified as stable when ophthalmopathy did not progress within 18 months. A word on this clonotype: The antigen is not known. One junction end disagrees with the germline gene, perhaps due to a read error.

Broader study findings: A model of 13 V-J features distinguished ophthalmopathy from stable hyperthyroidism.

This receptor was taken from a woman aged 40 to 50 with Graves' hyperthyroidism. The genes are TRBV4-3 and TRBJ1-2; weak D call: TRBD1 (5 bases). The sample was blood. The CDR3 region is CASGQENWAARADGYTF. The CDR3 DNA reads TGCGCCAGCGGCCAAGAGAATTGGGCGGCCAGGGCGGATGGCTACACCTTC.